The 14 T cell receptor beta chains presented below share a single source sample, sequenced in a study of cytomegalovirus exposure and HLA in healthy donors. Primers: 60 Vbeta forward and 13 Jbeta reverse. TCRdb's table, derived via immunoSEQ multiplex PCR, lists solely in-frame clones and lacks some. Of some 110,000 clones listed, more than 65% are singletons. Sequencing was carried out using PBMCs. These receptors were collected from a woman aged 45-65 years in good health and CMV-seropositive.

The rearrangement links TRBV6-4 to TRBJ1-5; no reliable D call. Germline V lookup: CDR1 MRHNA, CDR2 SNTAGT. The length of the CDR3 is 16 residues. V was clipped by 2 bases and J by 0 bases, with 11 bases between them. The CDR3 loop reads CASSDPARDSNQPQHF. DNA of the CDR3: TGTGCCAGCAGTGACCCCGCGAGGGATAGCAATCAGCCCCAGCATTTT.

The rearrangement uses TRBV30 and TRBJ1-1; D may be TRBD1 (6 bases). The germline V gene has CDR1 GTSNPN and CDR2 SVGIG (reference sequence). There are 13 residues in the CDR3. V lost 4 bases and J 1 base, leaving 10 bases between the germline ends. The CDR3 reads CAWTEDRNTEAFF. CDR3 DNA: TGTGCCTGGACTGAGGACAGGAACACTGAAGCTTTCTTT.

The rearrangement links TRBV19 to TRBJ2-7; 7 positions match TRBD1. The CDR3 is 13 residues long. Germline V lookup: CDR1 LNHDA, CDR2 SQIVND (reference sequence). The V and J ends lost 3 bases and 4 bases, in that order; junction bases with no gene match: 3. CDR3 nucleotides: TGTGCCAGTAGTATGTCACAGGGGTACGAGCAGTACTTC. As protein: CASSMSQGYEQYF.

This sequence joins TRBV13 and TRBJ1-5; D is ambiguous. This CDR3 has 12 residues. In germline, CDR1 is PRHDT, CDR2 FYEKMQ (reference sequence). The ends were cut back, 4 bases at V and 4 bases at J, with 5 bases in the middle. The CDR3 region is CASSSLNQPQHF. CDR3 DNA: TGTGCCAGCAGCTCGCTAAATCAGCCCCAGCATTTT.

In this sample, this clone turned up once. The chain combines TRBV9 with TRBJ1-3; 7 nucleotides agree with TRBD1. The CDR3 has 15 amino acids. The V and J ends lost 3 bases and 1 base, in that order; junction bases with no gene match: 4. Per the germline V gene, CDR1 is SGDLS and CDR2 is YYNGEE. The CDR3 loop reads CASSAPGQSGNTIYF. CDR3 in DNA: TGTGCCAGCAGCGCGCCGGGACAGTCTGGAAACACCATATATTTT.

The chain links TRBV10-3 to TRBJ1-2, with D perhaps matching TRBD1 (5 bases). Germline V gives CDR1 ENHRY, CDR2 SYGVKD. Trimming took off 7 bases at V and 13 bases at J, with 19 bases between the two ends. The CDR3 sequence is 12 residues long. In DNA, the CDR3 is TGTGCCATCACCGATTACCCAGGGTCAGCCACCTTC. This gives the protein CAITDYPGSATF.

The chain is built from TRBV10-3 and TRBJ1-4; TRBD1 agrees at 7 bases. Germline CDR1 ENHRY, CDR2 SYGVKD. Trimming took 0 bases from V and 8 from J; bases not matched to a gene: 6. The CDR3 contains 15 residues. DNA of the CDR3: TGTGCCATCAGTGAGTCAGAGGGGGCGGTCGAAAAACTGTTTTTT. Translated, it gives CAISESEGAVEKLFF.

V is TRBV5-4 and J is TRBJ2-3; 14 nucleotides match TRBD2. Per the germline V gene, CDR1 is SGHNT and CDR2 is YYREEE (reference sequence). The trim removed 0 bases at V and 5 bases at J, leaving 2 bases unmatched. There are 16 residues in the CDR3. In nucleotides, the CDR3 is TGTGCCAGCAGCTTGGGACTAGCGGGGGGGCAAGATACGCAGTATTTT. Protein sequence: CASSLGLAGGQDTQYF. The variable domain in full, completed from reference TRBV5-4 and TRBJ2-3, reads ETGVTQSPTHLIKTRGQQVTLRCSSQSGHNTVSWYQQALGQGPQFIFQYYREEENGRGNFPPRFSGLQFPNYSSELNVNALELDDSALYLCASSLGLAGGQDTQYFGPGTRLTVL.

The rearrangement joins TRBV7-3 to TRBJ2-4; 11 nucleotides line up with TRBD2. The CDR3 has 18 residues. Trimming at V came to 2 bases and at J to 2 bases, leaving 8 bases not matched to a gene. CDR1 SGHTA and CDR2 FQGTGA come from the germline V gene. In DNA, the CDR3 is TGTGCCAGCAGCTTATCTAGCGGGGGGCCGGGATCCAAAAACATTCAGTACTTC. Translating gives CASSLSSGGPGSKNIQYF.

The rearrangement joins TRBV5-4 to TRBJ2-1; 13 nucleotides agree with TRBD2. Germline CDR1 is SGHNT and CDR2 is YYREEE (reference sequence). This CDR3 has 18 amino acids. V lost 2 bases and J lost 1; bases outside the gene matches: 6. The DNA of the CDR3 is TGTGCCAGCAGCTTTTCTTTACTAGCGGGGGGGTCCTACAATGAGCAGTTCTTC. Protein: CASSFSLLAGGSYNEQFF.

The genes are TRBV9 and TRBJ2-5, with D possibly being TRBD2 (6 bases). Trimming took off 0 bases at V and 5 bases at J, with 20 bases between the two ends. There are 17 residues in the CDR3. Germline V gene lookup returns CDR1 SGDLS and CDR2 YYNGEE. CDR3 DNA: TGTGCCAGCAGCGTAGCTCATGGGGACTTTCCTGCGGAGACCCAGTACTTC. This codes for CASSVAHGDFPAETQYF.

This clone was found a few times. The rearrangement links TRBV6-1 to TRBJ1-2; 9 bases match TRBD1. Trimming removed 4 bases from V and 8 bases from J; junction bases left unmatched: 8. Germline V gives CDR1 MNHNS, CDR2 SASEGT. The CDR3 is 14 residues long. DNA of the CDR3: TGTGCCAGCAGTGGGGACAGGGCCCTTAAAGGCTACACCTTC. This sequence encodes CASSGDRALKGYTF.

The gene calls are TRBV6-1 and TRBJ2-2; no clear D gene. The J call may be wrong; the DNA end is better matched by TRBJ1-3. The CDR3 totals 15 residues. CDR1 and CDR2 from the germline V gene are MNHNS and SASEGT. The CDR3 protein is CASSEQVNSGNTIYF. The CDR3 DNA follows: TGTGCCAGCAGTGAACAGGTTAACTCTGGAAACACCATATATTTT.

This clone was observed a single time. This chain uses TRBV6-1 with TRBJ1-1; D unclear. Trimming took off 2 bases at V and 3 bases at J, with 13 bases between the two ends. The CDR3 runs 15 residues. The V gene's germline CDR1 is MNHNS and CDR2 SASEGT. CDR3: CASSEFHFGDTEAFF. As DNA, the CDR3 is TGTGCCAGCAGTGAATTCCATTTCGGGGACACTGAAGCTTTCTTT.